The source of this T cell receptor beta chain is a study of T-cell memory formation after mild COVID-19. The ends were cut back, 4 bases at V and 1 base at J, with 10 bases in the middle. CDR3 length: 14 amino acids. Germline V CDR1 and CDR2: MNHNS, SASEGT. cDNA libraries for TCR alpha and TCR beta, carrying sample barcodes and UMIs, came from 5'RACE with constant-segment primers. TCRdb redid the calling of the 5' RACE reads with MiXCR, one entry per CDR3 protein. Of about 140,000 distinct CDR3 sequences listed, roughly 13% are singletons. Sequenced sample: PBMCs or a T cell subset sorted from them (not recorded which). The chain recombines TRBV6-1 with TRBJ2-5; no firm D call. This clonotype originated in an adult woman who had mild COVID-19 (a few samples of this study predate the infection). Cell type and time point are not known. The CDR3 protein is CASSVVPPQETQYF. The CDR3 region has the DNA TGTGCCAGCAGTGTCGTCCCCCCCCAAGAGACCCAGTACTTC.